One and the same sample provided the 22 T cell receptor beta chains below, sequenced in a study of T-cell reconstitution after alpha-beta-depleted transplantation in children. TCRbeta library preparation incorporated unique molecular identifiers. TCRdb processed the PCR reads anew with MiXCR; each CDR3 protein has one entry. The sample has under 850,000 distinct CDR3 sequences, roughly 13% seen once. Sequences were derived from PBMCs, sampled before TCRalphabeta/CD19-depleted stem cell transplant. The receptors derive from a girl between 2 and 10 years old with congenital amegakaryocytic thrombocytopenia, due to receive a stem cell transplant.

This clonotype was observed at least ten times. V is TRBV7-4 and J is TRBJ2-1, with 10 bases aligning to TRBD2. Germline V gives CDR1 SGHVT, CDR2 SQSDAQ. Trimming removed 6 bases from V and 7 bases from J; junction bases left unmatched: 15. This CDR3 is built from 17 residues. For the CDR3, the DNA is TGTGCCAGCAGAAGGCTAGCGGGAGAGGAGGGAAGGAATGAGCAGTTCTTC. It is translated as CASRRLAGEEGRNEQFF.

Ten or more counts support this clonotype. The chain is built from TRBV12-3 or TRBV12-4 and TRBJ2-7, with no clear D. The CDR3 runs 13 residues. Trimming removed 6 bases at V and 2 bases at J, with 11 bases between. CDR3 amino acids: CASSLTLPYEQYF. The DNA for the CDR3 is TGTGCCAGCAGCCTTACCCTTCCCTACGAGCAGTACTTC.

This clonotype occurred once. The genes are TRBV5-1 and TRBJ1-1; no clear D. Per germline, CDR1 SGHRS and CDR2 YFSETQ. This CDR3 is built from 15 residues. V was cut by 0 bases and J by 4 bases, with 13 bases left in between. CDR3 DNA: TGCGCCAGCAGCTTGGGCCCAGGTGGGAGCACTGAAGCTTTCTTT. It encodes CASSLGPGGSTEAFF.

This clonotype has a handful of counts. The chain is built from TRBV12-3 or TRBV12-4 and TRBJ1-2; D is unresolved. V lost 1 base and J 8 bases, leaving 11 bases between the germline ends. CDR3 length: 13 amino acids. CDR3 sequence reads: CASSLGGLGGYTF. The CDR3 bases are TGTGCCAGCAGTTTAGGTGGTCTTGGCGGCTACACCTTC.

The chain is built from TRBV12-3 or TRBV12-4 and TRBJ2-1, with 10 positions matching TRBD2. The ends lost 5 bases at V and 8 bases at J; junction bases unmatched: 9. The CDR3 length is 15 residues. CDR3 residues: CASSDRASGSHEQFF. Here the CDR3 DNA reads TGTGCCAGCAGTGACAGGGCTAGCGGGAGTCATGAGCAGTTCTTC.

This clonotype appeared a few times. The CDR3, as DNA: TGTGCCACGTCCGGGACAGGGGAGGAAAACATTCAGTACTTC. Protein sequence: CATSGTGEENIQYF. The V call is TRBV10-3, the J call TRBJ2-4, with TRBD1 matching 10 bases. CDR3 length: 14 amino acids. CDR1 ENHRY and CDR2 SYGVKD come from the germline V gene. Unmatched junction bases numbered 8, after V lost 10 bases and J lost 5 bases.

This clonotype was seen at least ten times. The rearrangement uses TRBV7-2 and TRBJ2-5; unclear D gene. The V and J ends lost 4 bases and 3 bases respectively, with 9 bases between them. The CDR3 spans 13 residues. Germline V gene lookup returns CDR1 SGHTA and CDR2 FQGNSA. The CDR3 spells CASSSRVKETQYF. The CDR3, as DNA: TGTGCCAGCAGCTCAAGGGTGAAAGAGACCCAGTACTTC.

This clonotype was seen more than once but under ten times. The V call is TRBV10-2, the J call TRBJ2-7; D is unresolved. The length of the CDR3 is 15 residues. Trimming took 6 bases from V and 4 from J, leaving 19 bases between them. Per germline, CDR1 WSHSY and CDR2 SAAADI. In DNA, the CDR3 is TGCGCCAGCAGAGAATTGTCGGGTCGTCGTTACGAGCAGTACTTC. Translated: CASRELSGRRYEQYF.

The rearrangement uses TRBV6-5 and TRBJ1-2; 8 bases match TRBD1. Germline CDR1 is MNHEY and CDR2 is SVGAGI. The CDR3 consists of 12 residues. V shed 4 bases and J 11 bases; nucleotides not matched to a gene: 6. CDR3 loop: CASSSGGAEYTF. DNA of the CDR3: TGTGCCAGCAGTTCAGGGGGCGCCGAATACACCTTC.

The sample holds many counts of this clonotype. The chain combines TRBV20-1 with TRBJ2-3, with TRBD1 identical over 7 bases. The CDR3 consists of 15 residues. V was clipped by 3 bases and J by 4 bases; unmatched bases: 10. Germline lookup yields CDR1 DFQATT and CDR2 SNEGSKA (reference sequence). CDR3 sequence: CSARGTASTSDTQYF. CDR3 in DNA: TGCAGTGCTAGGGGGACAGCCAGTACCTCAGATACGCAGTATTTT.

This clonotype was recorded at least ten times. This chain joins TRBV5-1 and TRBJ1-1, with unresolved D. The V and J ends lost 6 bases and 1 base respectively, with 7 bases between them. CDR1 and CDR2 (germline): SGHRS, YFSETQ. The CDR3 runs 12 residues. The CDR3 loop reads CASKVGNTEAFF. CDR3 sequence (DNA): TGCGCCAGCAAGGTGGGGAACACTGAAGCTTTCTTT.

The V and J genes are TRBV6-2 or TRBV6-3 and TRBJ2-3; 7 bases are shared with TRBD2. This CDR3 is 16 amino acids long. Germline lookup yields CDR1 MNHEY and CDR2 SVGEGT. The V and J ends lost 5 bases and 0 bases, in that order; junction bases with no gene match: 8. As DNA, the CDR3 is TGTGCCAGCAGTCGTAGACTAGCAGTTAGCACAGATACGCAGTATTTT. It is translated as CASSRRLAVSTDTQYF.

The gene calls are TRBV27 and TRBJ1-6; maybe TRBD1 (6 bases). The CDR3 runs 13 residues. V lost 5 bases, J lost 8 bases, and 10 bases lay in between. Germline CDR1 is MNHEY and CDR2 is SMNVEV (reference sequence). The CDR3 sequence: CASSPQGYSPLHF. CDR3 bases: TGTGCCAGCAGTCCCCAGGGGTATTCACCCCTCCACTTT.

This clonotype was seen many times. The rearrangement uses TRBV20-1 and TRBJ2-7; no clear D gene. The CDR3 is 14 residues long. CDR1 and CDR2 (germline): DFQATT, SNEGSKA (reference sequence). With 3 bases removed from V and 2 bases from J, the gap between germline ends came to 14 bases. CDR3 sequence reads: CSASSPETTYEQYF. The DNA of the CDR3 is TGCAGTGCTAGTTCCCCCGAAACCACCTACGAGCAGTACTTC.

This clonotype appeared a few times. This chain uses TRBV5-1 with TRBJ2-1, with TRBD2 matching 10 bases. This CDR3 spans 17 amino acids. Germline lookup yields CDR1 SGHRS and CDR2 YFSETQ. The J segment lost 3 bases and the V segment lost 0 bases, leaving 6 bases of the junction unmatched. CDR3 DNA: TGCGCCAGCAGCTTGGCCAAGACTAGCGGGCTCTACAATGAGCAGTTCTTC. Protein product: CASSLAKTSGLYNEQFF.

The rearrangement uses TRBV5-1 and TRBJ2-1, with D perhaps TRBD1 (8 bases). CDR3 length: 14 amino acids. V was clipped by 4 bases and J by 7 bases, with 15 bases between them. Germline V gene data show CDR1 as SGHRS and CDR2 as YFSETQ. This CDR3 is CASSNGQGGNEQFF. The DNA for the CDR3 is TGCGCCAGCAGCAATGGACAGGGAGGGAATGAGCAGTTCTTC.

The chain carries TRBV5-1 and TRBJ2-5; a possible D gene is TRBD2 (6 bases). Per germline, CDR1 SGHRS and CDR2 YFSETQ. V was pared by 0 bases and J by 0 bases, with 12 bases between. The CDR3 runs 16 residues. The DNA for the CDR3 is TGCGCCAGCAGCTTGGCCGGCGGGATGAACCAAGAGACCCAGTACTTC. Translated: CASSLAGGMNQETQYF.

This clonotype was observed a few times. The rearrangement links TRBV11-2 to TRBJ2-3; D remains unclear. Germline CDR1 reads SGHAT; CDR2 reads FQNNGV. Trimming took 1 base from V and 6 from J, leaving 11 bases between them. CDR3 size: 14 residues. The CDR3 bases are TGTGCCAGCAGCTTAGCCGCGGTTGGCGATACGCAGTATTTT. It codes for CASSLAAVGDTQYF.

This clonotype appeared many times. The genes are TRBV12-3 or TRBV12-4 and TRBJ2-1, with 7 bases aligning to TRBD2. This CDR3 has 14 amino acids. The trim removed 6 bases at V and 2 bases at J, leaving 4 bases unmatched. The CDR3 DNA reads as TGTGCCAGCAGGCCAGCGGGACCCTACAATGAGCAGTTCTTC. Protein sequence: CASRPAGPYNEQFF.

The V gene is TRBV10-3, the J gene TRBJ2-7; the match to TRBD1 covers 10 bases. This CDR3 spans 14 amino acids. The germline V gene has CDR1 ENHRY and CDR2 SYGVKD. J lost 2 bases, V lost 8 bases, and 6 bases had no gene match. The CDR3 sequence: CAISTGTGAYEQYF. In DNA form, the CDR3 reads TGTGCCATCTCGACGGGGACAGGGGCCTACGAGCAGTACTTC.

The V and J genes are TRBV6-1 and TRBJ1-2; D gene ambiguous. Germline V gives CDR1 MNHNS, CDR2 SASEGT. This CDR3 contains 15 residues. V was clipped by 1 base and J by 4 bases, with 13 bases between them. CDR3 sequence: CASSEDRRAAYGYTF. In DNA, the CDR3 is TGTGCCAGCAGTGAAGATCGGCGGGCAGCCTATGGCTACACCTTC.

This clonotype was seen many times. DNA for the CDR3: TGTGCCAGCGGGGACACCACCAATGAGCAGTTCTTC. Translation: CASGDTTNEQFF. V usage is TRBV6-5 and J usage is TRBJ2-1, with TRBD1 as a possible D gene (6 bases). The CDR3 runs 12 residues. The germline V gene has CDR1 MNHEY and CDR2 SVGAGI. Trimming removed 8 bases at V and 6 bases at J, with 11 bases between.